This TCR beta chain was obtained from a study of T-cell memory formation after mild COVID-19. TCRdb fed the 5' RACE reads into MiXCR, producing one record per CDR3 protein. The top ten hold roughly an eighth of the sample, which has hundreds of thousands of distinct CDR3 sequences, around a quarter seen once. This sequence originates from an adult woman who had mild COVID-19 (a few samples of this study predate the infection). Cell type and time point are not known. The sample taken for sequencing was PBMCs or a T cell subset sorted from them (not recorded which).

The CDR3 bases are TGCAGTGCTCCCATATCCGGGACTAGTCTCACCGGGGAGCTGTTTTTT. This codes for CSAPISGTSLTGELFF. V is TRBV20-1 and J is TRBJ2-2, with 8 bases identical to TRBD2. This CDR3 spans 16 amino acids. V trimming: 5 bases; J trimming: 4 bases; junction bases outside the gene matches: 12. The germline V gene has CDR1 DFQATT and CDR2 SNEGSKA (reference sequence).